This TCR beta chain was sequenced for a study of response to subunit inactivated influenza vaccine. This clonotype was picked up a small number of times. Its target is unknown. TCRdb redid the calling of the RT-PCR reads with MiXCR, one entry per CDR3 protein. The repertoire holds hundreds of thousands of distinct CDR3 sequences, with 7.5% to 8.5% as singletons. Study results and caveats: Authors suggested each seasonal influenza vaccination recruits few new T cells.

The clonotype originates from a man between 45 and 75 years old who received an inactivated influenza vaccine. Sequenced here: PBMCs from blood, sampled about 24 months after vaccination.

CDR3 residues: CASSELGGKYGYTF. The CDR3 DNA follows: TGTGCCAGCAGTGAATTGGGGGGAAAGTATGGCTACACCTTC. The chain combines TRBV2 with TRBJ1-2; perhaps TRBD1 as D (5 bases). Germline CDR1 reads SNHLY; CDR2 reads FYNNEI. V was pared by 2 bases and J by 5 bases, with 12 bases between. The CDR3 runs 14 residues.